This T cell receptor (beta chain) emerged from a study of metastatic and nonmetastatic thyroid tumors. Study details: The authors compared repertoires across blood and tumor or nodule tissue from malignant and benign thyroid patients.

No patient received treatment before thyroid surgery. This clone was seen ten or more times. What it binds is not known. Findings of the study overall: As reported, TCR beta diversity in blood and tumor was significantly higher in malignant thyroid tumors than in benign nodules.

TCRdb re-processed the PCR reads through MiXCR. Here the sample spans 55,000 or so clones, approximately 17% being singletons. Germline-derived CDR1 and CDR2 are SGHKS and YYEKEE (reference sequence). V shed 5 bases and J 8 bases; nucleotides not matched to a gene: 5. This CDR3 spans 13 amino acids. The chain combines TRBV5-5 with TRBJ1-4, with 8 bases identical to TRBD1. The clonotype comes from a female donor with papillary thyroid cancer or a benign thyroid nodule (not recorded which). Some clones in this sample may be carry-over from other donors' samples. Sequenced material: blood. CDR3 sequence: CASSGQGAEKLFF. In nucleotides, the CDR3 is TGTGCCAGCAGTGGACAGGGAGCGGAAAAACTGTTTTTT. Complete variable domain (other parts from reference TRBV5-5 and TRBJ1-4): DAGVTQSPTHLIKTRGQQVTLRCSPISGHKSVSWYQQVLGQGPQFIFQYYEKEERGRGNFPDRFSARQFPNYSSELNVNALLLGDSALYLCASSGQGAEKLFFGSGTQLSVL.